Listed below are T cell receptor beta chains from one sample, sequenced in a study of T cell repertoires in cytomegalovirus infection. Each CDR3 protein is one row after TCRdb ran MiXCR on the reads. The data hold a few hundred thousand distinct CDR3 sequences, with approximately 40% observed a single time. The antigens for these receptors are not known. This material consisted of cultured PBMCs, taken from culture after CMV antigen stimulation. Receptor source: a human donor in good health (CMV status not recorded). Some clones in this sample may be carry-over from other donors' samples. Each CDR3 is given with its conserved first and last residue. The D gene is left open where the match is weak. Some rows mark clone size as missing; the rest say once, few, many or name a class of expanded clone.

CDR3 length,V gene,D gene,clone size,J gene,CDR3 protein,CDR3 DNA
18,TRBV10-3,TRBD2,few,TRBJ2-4,CAISEPGLAGPPKNIQYF,TGTGCCATCAGTGAGCCGGGACTAGCGGGACCCCCCAAAAACATTCAGTACTTC
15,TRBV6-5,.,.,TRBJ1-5,CASSYSREVGQPQHF,TGTGCCAGCAGTTACAGTAGGGAGGTCGGACAGCCCCAGCATTTT
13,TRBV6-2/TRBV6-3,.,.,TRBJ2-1,CASNEGVTIEQFF,TGTGCCAGCAATGAGGGAGTAACGATTGAGCAGTTCTTC
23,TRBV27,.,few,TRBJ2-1,CASSLLGRGRTYGRARARSEQFF,TGTGCCAGCAGTTTATTGGGCAGGGGTCGGACTTACGGACGGGCTAGGGCACGCAGTGAGCAGTTCTTC
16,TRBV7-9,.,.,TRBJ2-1,CASSFTGPGSYNEQFF,TGTGCCAGCAGCTTTACAGGCCCAGGGTCCTACAATGAGCAGTTCTTC
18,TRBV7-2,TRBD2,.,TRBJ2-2,CASRFKFLAGYYTGELFF,TGTGCCAGCAGATTTAAATTCTTAGCGGGCTATTACACCGGGGAGCTGTTTTTT
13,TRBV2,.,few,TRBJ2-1,CASTGPKTDEQFF,TGTGCCAGCACGGGCCCCAAAACGGATGAGCAGTTCTTC
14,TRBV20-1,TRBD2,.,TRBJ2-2,CSAGGGLPTGELFF,TGCAGTGCTGGCGGGGGTCTGCCCACCGGGGAGCTGTTTTTT
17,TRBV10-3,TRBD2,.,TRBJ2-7,CAISELAGRLPTYEQYF,TGTGCCATCAGTGAACTAGCGGGGCGACTCCCTACCTACGAGCAGTACTTC
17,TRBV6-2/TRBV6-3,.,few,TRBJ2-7,CASSYPSGSGSFYEQYF,TGTGCCAGCAGTTACCCCTCCGGTAGCGGTTCCTTTTACGAGCAGTACTTC
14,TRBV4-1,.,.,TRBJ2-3,CASSQEGYTDTQYF,TGCGCCAGCAGCCAAGAGGGGTACACAGATACGCAGTATTTT
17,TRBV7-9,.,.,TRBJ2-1,CASSPQGGHSSYNEQFF,TGTGCCAGCAGCCCCCAGGGGGGGCATAGCTCCTACAATGAGCAGTTCTTC
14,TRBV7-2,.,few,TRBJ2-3,CASSLTGLTDTQYF,TGTGCCAGCAGCTTGACAGGTCTCACAGATACGCAGTATTTT
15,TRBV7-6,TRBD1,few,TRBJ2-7,CASSLGQGPSYEQYF,TGTGCCAGCAGCTTAGGACAGGGGCCTTCCTACGAGCAGTACTTC
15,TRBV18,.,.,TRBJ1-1,CASSRARELNTEAFF,TGTGCCAGCTCACGGGCTCGGGAGTTGAACACTGAAGCTTTCTTT
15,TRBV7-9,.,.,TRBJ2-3,CASSLAQGPTDTQYF,TGTGCCAGCAGCTTAGCCCAGGGTCCCACAGATACGCAGTATTTT
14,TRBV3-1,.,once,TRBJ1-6,CASSHYVSGSPLHF,TGTGCCAGCAGCCATTATGTCTCGGGTTCACCCCTCCACTTT
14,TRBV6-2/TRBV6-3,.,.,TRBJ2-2,CASSLMMRTGELFF,TGTGCCAGCAGTTTAATGATGCGCACCGGGGAGCTGTTTTTT
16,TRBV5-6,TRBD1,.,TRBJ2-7,CASSLARQGMAYEQYF,TGTGCCAGCAGCTTGGCCCGACAGGGGATGGCCTACGAGCAGTACTTC
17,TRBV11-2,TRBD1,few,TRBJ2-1,CASSLPRGDRDLNEQFF,TGTGCCAGCAGCTTACCCCGGGGGGACAGGGACCTCAATGAGCAGTTCTTC
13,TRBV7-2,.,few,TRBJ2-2,CASSLFSAGELFF,TGTGCCAGCAGCTTATTCAGCGCCGGGGAGCTGTTTTTT
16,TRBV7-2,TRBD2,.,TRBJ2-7,CASSLGGGTSLAEQYF,TGTGCCAGCAGCTTGGGCGGCGGGACTAGCTTGGCCGAGCAGTACTTC
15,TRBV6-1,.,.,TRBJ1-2,CATRDPDARSYGYTF,TGTGCCACCCGAGACCCCGACGCAAGGAGCTATGGCTACACCTTC
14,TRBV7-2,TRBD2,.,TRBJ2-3,CASGPGLEVDTQYF,TGTGCCAGCGGTCCGGGACTAGAGGTAGATACGCAGTATTTT
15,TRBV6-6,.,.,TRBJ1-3,CASSYNRRFGNTIYF,TGTGCCAGCAGTTACAATAGGAGGTTTGGAAACACCATATATTTT
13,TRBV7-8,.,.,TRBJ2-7,CASSLAGGHEQYF,TGTGCCAGCAGCTTAGCAGGGGGACACGAGCAGTACTTC
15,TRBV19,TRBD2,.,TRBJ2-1,CASRLGTSRYNEQFF,TGTGCCAGTAGGCTGGGGACTAGCAGATACAATGAGCAGTTCTTC
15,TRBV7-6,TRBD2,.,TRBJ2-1,CASSPREGGPREQFF,TGTGCCAGCAGCCCCCGGGAGGGAGGGCCGCGTGAGCAGTTCTTC
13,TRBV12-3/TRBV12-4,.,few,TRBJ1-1,CASSFFRRTEAFF,TGTGCCAGCAGTTTTTTTCGCCGGACTGAAGCTTTCTTT
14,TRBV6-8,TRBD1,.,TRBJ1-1,CASSDRGGRAEAFF,TGTGCCAGCAGTGACAGGGGCGGGAGGGCTGAAGCTTTCTTT
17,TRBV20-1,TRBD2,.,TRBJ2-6,CSARDSGYSSGANVLTF,TGCAGTGCTAGAGATAGCGGGTATAGCTCTGGGGCCAACGTCCTGACTTTC
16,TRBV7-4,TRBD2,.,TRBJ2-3,CASSFVFLRESDPQYF,TGTGCCAGCAGCTTTGTTTTTTTGCGGGAGTCTGATCCGCAGTATTTT
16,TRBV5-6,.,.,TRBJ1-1,CASSTWDGARDTEAFF,TGTGCCAGCAGCACTTGGGACGGAGCGCGGGATACTGAAGCTTTCTTT
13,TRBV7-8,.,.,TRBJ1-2,CASSFERVHGYTF,TGTGCCAGCAGCTTTGAAAGGGTACATGGCTACACCTTC
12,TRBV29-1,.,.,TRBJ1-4,CSVGATREKLFF,TGCAGCGTTGGGGCGACGAGGGAGAAACTGTTTTTT
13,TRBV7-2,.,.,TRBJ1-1,CASSSTGWGGSFF,TGTGCCAGCAGCTCAACAGGTTGGGGCGGGTCTTTCTTT
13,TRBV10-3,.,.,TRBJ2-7,CAISVDRAYEQYF,TGTGCCATCAGTGTGGACAGAGCCTACGAGCAGTACTTC
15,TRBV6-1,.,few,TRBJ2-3,CASSAGPPGTDTQYF,TGTGCCAGCAGTGCAGGCCCACCCGGTACAGATACGCAGTATTTT
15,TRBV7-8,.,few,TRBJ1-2,CASSLMRSVGYGYTF,TGTGCCAGCAGCTTAATGAGATCGGTTGGCTATGGCTACACCTTC
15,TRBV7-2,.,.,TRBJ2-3,CASNGFGGREDTQYF,TGTGCCAGCAACGGGTTCGGGGGGCGGGAAGATACGCAGTATTTT
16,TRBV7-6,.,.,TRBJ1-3,CASSLRPGGSGNTIYF,TGTGCCAGCAGCTTACGTCCGGGCGGCTCTGGAAACACCATATATTTT
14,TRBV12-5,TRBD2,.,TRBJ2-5,CASGSTSGQETQYF,TGTGCTAGTGGGTCGACTAGCGGCCAAGAGACCCAGTACTTC
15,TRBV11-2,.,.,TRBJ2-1,CASSSSGLAYNEQFF,TGTGCCAGCAGCTCCTCGGGACTCGCTTACAATGAGCAGTTCTTC
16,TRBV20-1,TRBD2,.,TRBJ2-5,CSARFPSGRGPETQYF,TGCAGTGCTAGATTCCCTAGCGGGCGAGGCCCAGAGACCCAGTACTTC
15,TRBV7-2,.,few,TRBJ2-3,CASSLVSFSTDTQYF,TGTGCCAGCAGCTTAGTTAGCTTCAGCACAGATACGCAGTATTTT
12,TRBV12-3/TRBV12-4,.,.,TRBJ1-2,CASSQGLAGYTF,TGTGCCAGCAGCCAGGGGTTGGCTGGCTACACCTTC
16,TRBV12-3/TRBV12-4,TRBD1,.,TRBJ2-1,CASSPTGTGGYNEQFF,TGTGCCAGCAGTCCCACCGGGACAGGGGGCTACAATGAGCAGTTCTTC
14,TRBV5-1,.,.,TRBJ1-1,CASSLKSGSAEAFF,TGCGCCAGCAGCTTGAAATCCGGTAGCGCTGAAGCTTTCTTT
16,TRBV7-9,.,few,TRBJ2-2,CASSLGANTISGELFF,TGTGCCAGCAGCTTAGGGGCCAACACGATTTCCGGGGAGCTGTTTTTT
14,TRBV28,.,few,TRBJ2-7,CASSRPSLWDEQYF,TGTGCCAGCAGTCGCCCGAGCCTCTGGGACGAGCAGTACTTC
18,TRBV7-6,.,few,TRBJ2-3,CASSYRIPGGSTTDTQYF,TGTGCCAGCAGCTACCGGATTCCAGGCGGATCTACTACAGATACGCAGTATTTT
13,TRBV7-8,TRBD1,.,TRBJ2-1,CASSRDRDNEQFF,TGTGCCAGCAGCCGGGACAGGGACAATGAGCAGTTCTTC
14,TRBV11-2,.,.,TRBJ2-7,CASSLRITRYEQYF,TGTGCCAGCAGCTTGCGTATAACCCGCTACGAGCAGTACTTC
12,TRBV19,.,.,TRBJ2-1,CASSTPRNEQFF,TGTGCCAGTAGTACCCCAAGGAATGAGCAGTTCTTC